What follows are 14 T cell receptor beta chains derived from one specimen sequenced in a study of T-cell reconstitution after alpha-beta-depleted transplantation in children (dated by TCRdb to the mid-2010s). Preparation of the library involved PCR. Data came from an Illumina HiSeq 2500. TCR libraries were prepared with molecular barcoding, using unique molecular identifiers to normalize TCRbeta repertoire quantification. TCRdb handled the public reads itself, with Q25 trimming in fastp and clone calling in MiXCR, and kept productive beta chains. One record per CDR3 amino acid sequence lists the most common genes and DNA. This sample holds approximately 300,000 distinct CDR3 sequences; around 10% were observed only once. The ten biggest clones cover about 25% of the sample. The sample's treatment or condition, from its label and the paper: allogeneic hematopoietic cell transplantation with graft depleted of TCRalphabeta T cells and CD19 B cells.

The material sequenced was peripheral blood, taken 180 days after TCRalphabeta/CD19-depleted stem cell transplant. The receptors originated from a male patient aged 2 to 10 who had a stem cell transplant for chronic granulomatous disease, so the T cells may come from the graft donor.

This clonotype occurred many times. The chain links TRBV7-2 to TRBJ2-5; D might be TRBD1 or TRBD2, each matching 5 bases. Germline CDR1 SGHTA, CDR2 FQGNSA. This CDR3 spans 14 amino acids. V shed 1 base and J shed 3 bases, with 9 bases lying between them. The CDR3 is CASSLDLGEETQYF. The CDR3 bases are TGTGCCAGCAGCTTAGATCTGGGGGAAGAGACCCAGTACTTC. Full variable domain (rest looked up from reference TRBV7-2 and TRBJ2-5): GAGVSQSPSNKVTEKGKDVELRCDPISGHTALYWYRQSLGQGLEFLIYFQGNSAPDKSGLPSDRFSAERTGGSVSTLTIQRTQQEDSAVYLCASSLDLGEETQYFGPGTRLLVL.

This clonotype has ten or more counts. The CDR3: CASSLRFDRVTGELFF. The DNA of the CDR3 is TGTGCCAGCAGCTTGCGGTTCGACAGGGTCACCGGGGAGCTGTTTTTT. The chain couples TRBV5-5 to TRBJ2-2; 7 positions match TRBD1. J was trimmed by 4 bases and V by 1 base; bases with no gene match: 7. This CDR3 has 16 residues. The germline gives CDR1 SGHKS, CDR2 YYEKEE (reference sequence).

This clonotype was detected ten times or more. This chain connects TRBV4-3 to TRBJ2-7, with TRBD1 as a possible D gene (5 bases). V was clipped by 1 base and J by 2 bases, with 9 bases between them. The CDR3 totals 14 residues. The V gene's germline CDR1 is LGHNA and CDR2 YSLEER. The CDR3 here is CASSQAQGPYEQYF. The CDR3 DNA follows: TGCGCCAGCAGCCAAGCCCAGGGCCCCTACGAGCAGTACTTC.

This clonotype has a count of ten or more. V is TRBV7-8 and J is TRBJ2-1; D remains ambiguous. Germline assignment: CDR1 SGHVS and CDR2 FQNEAQ. The CDR3 length is 11 residues. V was clipped by 0 bases and J by 10 bases, with 4 bases between them. Written as DNA, the CDR3 is TGTGCCAGCAGCTTAGCTGCGGAGCAGTTCTTC. Amino acids: CASSLAAEQFF.

This clonotype was seen ten or more times. CDR3 DNA: TGTGCCACCAGCAGAGGACCCACGGGGGAGCTGTTTTTT. Translation gives CATSRGPTGELFF. The chain couples TRBV15 to TRBJ2-2; D gene unclear. The CDR3 has 13 amino acids. The V gene lost 1 base and the J gene lost 8 bases, with 8 bases spanning the gap. Germline CDR1 LNHNV, CDR2 YYDKDF (reference sequence). Full variable domain (outside the CDR3, taken from reference TRBV15 and TRBJ2-2): DAMVIQNPRYQVTQFGKPVTLSCSQTLNHNVMYWYQQKSSQAPKLLFHYYDKDFNNEADTPDNFQSRRPNTSFCFLDIRSPGLGDTAMYLCATSRGPTGELFFGEGSRLTVL.

In this sample, this clonotype turned up many times. The genes are TRBV6-1 and TRBJ1-5; 7 bases are shared with TRBD1. Germline CDR1 and CDR2: MNHNS and SASEGT. The junction had 7 bases not matched to a gene; V was cut back by 6 bases and J by 2 bases. The CDR3 has 15 residues. CDR3 coding DNA: TGTGCCAGCAGGAAGACAGGGAGTGGCAATCAGCCCCAGCATTTT. Its translation: CASRKTGSGNQPQHF.

This clonotype was counted at least ten times. This chain uses TRBV28 with TRBJ2-7; 7 nucleotides agree with TRBD1. CDR1 is MDHEN, CDR2 SYDVKM, per germline. CDR3 length: 15 residues. The J segment lost 2 bases and the V segment lost 7 bases, leaving 11 bases of the junction unmatched. The CDR3 DNA sequence: TGTGCCAGCACACGCGAACCAGGGGGACCCTACGAGCAGTACTTC. This sequence encodes CASTREPGGPYEQYF.

This clonotype was recorded at least ten times. The chain joins TRBV12-5 to TRBJ2-3; TRBD2 matches at 14 bases. Per the germline V gene, CDR1 is LGHNT and CDR2 is FRNRAP. V dropped 4 bases and J dropped 4; count of bases not matched to a gene: 13. This CDR3 contains 19 residues. CDR3 protein: CASGSPSGLAGGLADTQYF. DNA for the CDR3: TGTGCTAGTGGTTCCCCCTCCGGACTAGCGGGGGGATTGGCAGATACGCAGTATTTT.

This clonotype was detected many times. J is TRBJ1-5 and V is TRBV15; D remains unclear. The germline V and J ends were trimmed by 2 bases and 5 bases, with 16 bases remaining between them. The germline CDR1 and CDR2 sequences are LNHNV and YYDKDF (reference sequence). The CDR3 contains 16 residues. The CDR3 sequence is CATSRPFGVMHQPQHF. The CDR3 bases are TGTGCCACCAGCAGACCATTTGGGGTGATGCATCAGCCCCAGCATTTT.

At least ten counts were recorded for this clonotype. The chain joins TRBV5-5 to TRBJ1-6; D is unclear. CDR1 is SGHKS, CDR2 YYEKEE, per germline (reference sequence). V was cut by 9 bases and J by 2 bases, with 15 bases left in between. This CDR3 has 15 amino acids. CDR3 sequence reads: CATRRANTYNSPLHF. CDR3 sequence (DNA): TGTGCCACCAGGCGAGCTAATACCTATAATTCACCCCTCCACTTT.

There are many counts of this clonotype. The chain uses TRBV11-2 and TRBJ1-2; D ambiguous. The CDR3 length is 14 residues. The germline V gene encodes CDR1 SGHAT and CDR2 FQNNGV. The V end lost 0 bases, the J end lost 8 bases, and 13 bases lay between the germline ends. CDR3: CASSLDSGLLGYTF. The CDR3 DNA is TGTGCCAGCAGCTTAGATTCGGGCCTACTCGGCTACACCTTC.

This clonotype appeared many times. The chain employs TRBV20-1 and TRBJ2-3; a possible D gene is TRBD2 (6 bases). Germline CDR1 reads DFQATT; CDR2 reads SNEGSKA (reference sequence). The CDR3 loop spans 15 amino acids. V lost 5 bases and J 0 bases, leaving 15 bases between the germline ends. This CDR3 is CSAPNLATSTDTQYF. CDR3 DNA: TGCAGTGCTCCGAATCTAGCGACTAGCACAGATACGCAGTATTTT.

This clonotype was picked up many times. The chain uses TRBV7-8 and TRBJ2-1; 10 nucleotides agree with TRBD2. Germline loops: CDR1 SGHVS, CDR2 FQNEAQ. The length of the CDR3 is 15 residues. V lost 5 bases to trimming and J lost 6 bases; unmatched junction nucleotides: 7. This chain's CDR3 is CASSGSGRAINEQFF. CDR3 bases: TGTGCCAGCAGCGGGAGCGGGAGGGCCATCAATGAGCAGTTCTTC. Looking up the rest from reference TRBV7-8 and TRBJ2-1 gives the full variable domain: GAGVSQSPRYKVAKRGQDVALRCDPISGHVSLFWYQQALGQGPEFLTYFQNEAQLDKSGLPSDRFFAERPEGSVSTLKIQRTQQEDSAVYLCASSGSGRAINEQFFGPGTRLTVL.

This clonotype occurred many times. The chain combines TRBV20-1 with TRBJ1-4, with 9 bases aligning to TRBD1. J lost 7 bases, V lost 6 bases, and 9 bases had no gene match. Germline V gives CDR1 DFQATT, CDR2 SNEGSKA (reference sequence). The CDR3 consists of 14 residues. The CDR3 region is CSARDRVDGEKLFF. The DNA for the CDR3 is TGCAGTGCCCGGGACAGGGTGGATGGTGAAAAACTGTTTTTT.